The 15 T cell receptor beta chains reported below all come from one sample, sequenced in a study of T cells of healthy individuals. A single record per CDR3 protein comes from TCRdb applying MiXCR to the 5' RACE reads. The data show tens of thousands of distinct CDR3 sequences, around 15% seen once. The receptors here all came from a human donor in good health.

The chain is built from TRBV28 and TRBJ1-5; 8 positions match TRBD1. The CDR3 is made up of 17 amino acids. Germline V gene sequence: CDR1 MDHEN, CDR2 SYDVKM. V was pared by 7 bases and J by 3 bases, with 14 bases of the junction left unmatched. CDR3 amino acids: CASKGNDRGGINQPQHF. CDR3 in DNA: TGTGCCAGCAAAGGGAACGACAGGGGAGGGATCAATCAGCCCCAGCATTTT.

V gene TRBV12-3 or TRBV12-4 combines with J gene TRBJ2-5; 12 nucleotides match TRBD2. The V segment lost 5 bases and the J segment 4 bases; nucleotides outside the gene matches: 5. This CDR3 contains 15 residues. Here the CDR3 DNA reads TGTGCCAGCAGTCTGACTAGCGGGGGAGCAGAGACCCAGTACTTC. It specifies CASSLTSGGAETQYF.

This clonotype was detected ten times or more. The chain couples TRBV9 to TRBJ1-6; no firm D call. The germline V gene has CDR1 SGDLS and CDR2 YYNGEE. The CDR3 extends over 16 amino acids. V was shortened by 0 bases and J by 0 bases, with 7 bases between the two germline ends. Here the CDR3 reads CASSVGPFSYNSPLHF. In DNA, the CDR3 is TGTGCCAGCAGCGTAGGGCCCTTCTCCTATAATTCACCCCTCCACTTT.

This clonotype occurred a few times. V is TRBV7-9 and J is TRBJ2-1, with 12 positions matching TRBD2. This CDR3 region has 16 residues. The germline V gene has CDR1 SEHNR and CDR2 FQNEAQ (reference sequence). The V gene end was trimmed by 5 bases and the J gene end by 8 bases; junction bases not matched to a gene: 10. CDR3 nucleotide sequence: TGTGCCAGCAGCCCTCGGACTAGCGGGGAGGGTGATGAGCAGTTCTTC. Translated: CASSPRTSGEGDEQFF.

The rearrangement uses TRBV4-2 and TRBJ2-1, with 9 bases identical to TRBD1. CDR3 length: 14 residues. V shed 8 bases, J shed 5 bases, and the junction held 7 bases outside the gene matches. The V gene's germline CDR1 is LGHNA and CDR2 YNFKEQ. The CDR3 DNA follows: TGTGCCAGCCGAACAGGGGGCTATCACAATGAGCAGTTCTTC. It codes for CASRTGGYHNEQFF.

This clonotype was recorded at least ten times. The chain carries TRBV28 and TRBJ1-4; D perhaps matches TRBD1 (6 bases). This CDR3 comprises 13 residues. Trimming stripped 11 bases from V and 3 bases from J, with 13 bases between. Per the germline V gene, CDR1 is MDHEN and CDR2 is SYDVKM. CDR3 loop: CAGTAGANEKLFF. The DNA of the CDR3 is TGTGCCGGGACTGCAGGGGCTAATGAAAAACTGTTTTTT.

In this sample, this clonotype turned up many times. The V call is TRBV20-1, the J call TRBJ2-7; 14 positions match TRBD2. V was clipped by 4 bases and J by 0 bases; unmatched bases: 5. This CDR3 is 16 amino acids long. Germline CDR1 and CDR2: DFQATT and SNEGSKA (reference sequence). CDR3 loop: CSATGLAGESSYEQYF. In DNA, the CDR3 is TGCAGTGCTACGGGACTAGCGGGAGAGAGCTCCTACGAGCAGTACTTC.

This clonotype showed up many times. This rearrangement joins TRBV18 to TRBJ1-5; possible D gene TRBD1, 6 bases. V was shortened by 4 bases and J by 0 bases, with 10 bases between the two germline ends. Germline V gene lookup returns CDR1 KGHSH and CDR2 LQKENI. The CDR3 has 15 residues. CDR3 region: CASSLGGHSNQPQHF. The CDR3 DNA is TGTGCCAGCTCACTAGGGGGACATAGCAATCAGCCCCAGCATTTT.

This clonotype was found many times. V and J are TRBV7-2 and TRBJ2-7; a weak D match, TRBD2 (5 bases). The V and J ends lost 5 bases and 2 bases respectively, with 10 bases between them. This CDR3 is built from 13 residues. CDR1 SGHTA and CDR2 FQGNSA come from the germline V gene. This CDR3 is CASSPDYPYEQYF. Written as DNA, the CDR3 is TGTGCCAGCAGCCCCGACTATCCCTACGAGCAGTACTTC.

V usage is TRBV4-2 and J usage is TRBJ1-1; 7 positions agree with TRBD1. The CDR3 loop spans 14 amino acids. CDR1 is LGHNA, CDR2 YNFKEQ, per germline. With 5 bases clipped from V and 0 bases from J, the junction kept 3 bases outside the gene matches. The CDR3 nucleotides are TGTGCCAGCAGCTACGGGACAGTGAACACTGAAGCTTTCTTT. Its translation is CASSYGTVNTEAFF.

In its sample, this clonotype was seen many times. This rearrangement joins TRBV2 to TRBJ2-5; no clear D. The germline CDR1 and CDR2 sequences are SNHLY and FYNNEI. Trimming left V 7 bases short and J 2 bases short, with 8 bases between. The CDR3 extends over 12 amino acids. The CDR3 reads CASTETQETQYF. In nucleotides, the CDR3 is TGTGCCAGCACGGAAACGCAAGAGACCCAGTACTTC.

Ten or more counts support this clonotype. The chain combines TRBV6-4 with TRBJ2-2; no reliable D call. V was cut by 0 bases and J by 8 bases, with 10 bases left in between. The CDR3 extends over 14 amino acids. Germline CDR1 and CDR2: MRHNA and SNTAGT. This chain's CDR3 is CASSDSWPRGELFF. CDR3 nucleotide sequence: TGTGCCAGCAGTGACTCGTGGCCGAGGGGGGAGCTGTTTTTT.

This clonotype was detected many times. The chain carries TRBV4-2 and TRBJ1-5, with a tentative D call TRBD1 (5 bases). The CDR3 runs to 17 residues. Trimming took off 0 bases at V and 1 base at J, with 13 bases between the two ends. Germline V gives CDR1 LGHNA, CDR2 YNFKEQ. The CDR3 nucleotides read TGTGCCAGCAGCCAAGATCCGGGGGGAGAAAGCAATCAGCCCCAGCATTTT. Protein sequence: CASSQDPGGESNQPQHF.

The chain couples TRBV7-9 to TRBJ2-5; possible D gene TRBD2, 6 bases. The V end was cut by 0 bases, the J end by 1 base, with 9 bases between. From germline, CDR1 is SEHNR and CDR2 FQNEAQ (reference sequence). CDR3 size: 15 residues. The CDR3 loop is CASSLAGGAQETQYF. The CDR3 DNA is TGTGCCAGCAGCTTAGCCGGGGGAGCCCAAGAGACCCAGTACTTC.

The chain employs TRBV3-1 and TRBJ1-2; D is possibly TRBD1 (5 bases). The CDR3 has 13 amino acids. V lost 6 bases, J lost 2 bases, and 10 bases lay in between. Germline lookup yields CDR1 LGHDT and CDR2 YNNKEL (reference sequence). CDR3 nucleotide sequence: TGTGCCAGCAGAGCCAGGGAAAACTATGGCTACACCTTC. Amino acid sequence: CASRARENYGYTF.